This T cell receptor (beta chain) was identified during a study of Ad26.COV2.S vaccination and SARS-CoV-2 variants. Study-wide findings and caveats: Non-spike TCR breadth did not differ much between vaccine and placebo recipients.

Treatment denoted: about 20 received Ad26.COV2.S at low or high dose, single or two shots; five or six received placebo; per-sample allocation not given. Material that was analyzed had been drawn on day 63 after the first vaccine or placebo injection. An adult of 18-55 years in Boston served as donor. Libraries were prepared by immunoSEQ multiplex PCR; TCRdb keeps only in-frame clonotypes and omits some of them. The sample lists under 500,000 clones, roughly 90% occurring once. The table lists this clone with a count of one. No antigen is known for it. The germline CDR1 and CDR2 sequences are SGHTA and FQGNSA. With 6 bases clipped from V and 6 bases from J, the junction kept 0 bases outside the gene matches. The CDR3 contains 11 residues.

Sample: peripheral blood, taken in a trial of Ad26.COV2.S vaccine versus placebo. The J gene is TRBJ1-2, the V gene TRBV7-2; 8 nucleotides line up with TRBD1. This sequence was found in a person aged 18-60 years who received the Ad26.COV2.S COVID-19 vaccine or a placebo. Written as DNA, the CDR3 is TGTGCCAGCAGACAGGGGGATGGCTACACCTTC. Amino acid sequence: CASRQGDGYTF.